This TCR beta chain was sequenced for a study of CD8+ T cells in alopecia areata. Study in general: In an open-label trial, patients got 5 to 10 mg tofacitinib twice daily.

Extracted RNA was reverse transcribed into cDNA, the sequencing template. The protocol was immunoSEQ multiplex PCR, while the TCRdb copy is restricted to in-frame clones and leaves out a portion. The repertoire holds around 250,000 clones, with roughly two thirds as singletons. The CDR3 covers 14 residues. Trimming removed 4 bases from V and 6 bases from J; junction bases left unmatched: 8. Germline CDR1 reads LNHNV; CDR2 reads YYDKDF (reference sequence). Sequenced material: CD4+ T cells sorted from blood, taken at week 0. The receptor comes from a human donor with alopecia areata. V usage is TRBV15 and J usage is TRBJ1-2, with 7 nucleotides matching TRBD1. DNA for the CDR3: TGTGCCACCAGCACTGACAGGGATCGGAATGGCTACACCTTC. This sequence encodes CATSTDRDRNGYTF.